Below are 13 T cell receptor beta chains sequenced from a single sample in a study of blood T cell repertoires in COVID-19. Libraries were prepared by immunoSEQ multiplex PCR; TCRdb keeps only in-frame clonotypes and omits some of them. The top ten clones hold around 6% of a sample with under 200,000 clones, roughly 86% of them seen once. The sample taken for sequencing was PBMCs or T cells enriched from blood (not recorded which). Receptors were obtained from a man aged 40-49 years with acute COVID-19.

The chain links TRBV5-1 to TRBJ2-7; 13 bases agree with TRBD2. The junction had 10 bases not matched to a gene; V was cut back by 4 bases and J by 3 bases. The CDR3 is 17 residues long. Germline V gives CDR1 SGHRS, CDR2 YFSETQ. The CDR3 DNA reads as TGCGCCAGCAGCCCCGGGGGGACTAGCGGGGACCTCTACGAGCAGTACTTC. Translation gives CASSPGGTSGDLYEQYF.

The chain recombines TRBV13 with TRBJ2-5; 8 nucleotides agree with TRBD1. The CDR3 has 17 residues. The trim removed 5 bases at V and 5 bases at J, leaving 16 bases unmatched. The germline V gene has CDR1 PRHDT and CDR2 FYEKMQ (reference sequence). In nucleotides, the CDR3 is TGTGCCAGCAGCCAGAGGAGAACAGGGGGTCGATTTGAGACCCAGTACTTC. Translation gives CASSQRRTGGRFETQYF.

In DNA, the CDR3 is TGTGCCAGCAGCGTCGTAGCGGATAGCTCCTACGAGCAGTACTTC. Translated: CASSVVADSSYEQYF. V gene TRBV12-1 combines with J gene TRBJ2-7; TRBD2 is taken as the D call from the table, unchecked against the DNA. TRBV12-1 corresponds to a pseudogene. This CDR3 contains 15 residues.

This clone was counted a few times. V and J are TRBV7-2 and TRBJ2-7; the match to TRBD2 covers 12 bases. The length of the CDR3 is 16 residues. V lost 5 bases, J lost 5 bases, and 10 bases stayed unmatched. Germline-derived CDR1 and CDR2 are SGHTA and FQGNSA. CDR3 sequence reads: CASSISSGRAVDEQYF. The CDR3 DNA reads TGTGCCAGCAGCATCTCTAGCGGGAGGGCCGTTGACGAGCAGTACTTC.

This clone was observed once. The genes are TRBV6-1 and TRBJ1-5; 8 positions agree with TRBD1. CDR3 length equals 15 residues. Germline V gives CDR1 MNHNS, CDR2 SASEGT. With V trimmed by 1 base and J by 4 bases, 3 bases remained unmatched. CDR3 DNA sequence: TGTGCCAGCAGTGAAGGATGGACAGGGAATCAGCCCCAGCATTTT. This translates into CASSEGWTGNQPQHF.

This chain links TRBV5-8 with TRBJ2-3; D perhaps matches TRBD1 (5 bases). This CDR3 spans 16 amino acids. V gave up 7 bases and J gave up 2 bases, with 20 bases separating them. Germline V gene data show CDR1 as SGHTS and CDR2 as YDEGEE. This chain's CDR3 is CASWKARPGITDTQYF. The CDR3 DNA reads as TGTGCCAGCTGGAAGGCCCGACCAGGGATCACAGATACGCAGTATTTT. The full variable domain, rest sourced from reference TRBV5-8 and TRBJ2-3, is EAGVTQSPTHLIKTRGQQATLRCSPISGHTSVYWYQQALGLGLQFLLWYDEGEERNRGNFPPRFSGRQFPNYSSELNVNALELEDSALYLCASWKARPGITDTQYFGPGTRLTVL.

The gene calls are TRBV28 and TRBJ2-2, with D possibly TRBD2 on 5 matching bases. Germline V CDR1 and CDR2: MDHEN, SYDVKM. Trimming left V 2 bases short and J 5 bases short, with 12 bases between. CDR3 length equals 15 residues. CDR3 in DNA: TGTGCCAGCAGTTTACGCCCTAGGGAGACCGGGGAGCTGTTTTTT. Translated, it gives CASSLRPRETGELFF.

The rearrangement uses TRBV7-3 and TRBJ2-1, with 9 bases matching TRBD1. This CDR3 spans 16 amino acids. Trimming at V came to 1 base and at J to 5 bases, leaving 6 bases not matched to a gene. Germline CDR1 is SGHTA and CDR2 is FQGTGA. The DNA for the CDR3 is TGTGCCAGCAGCTTAAGGGTGGGACAGGGAAACAATGAGCAGTTCTTC. It is translated as CASSLRVGQGNNEQFF.

The V gene is TRBV6-6, the J gene TRBJ1-1; D call uncertain. The CDR3 contains 13 residues. Germline values: CDR1 MNHNY, CDR2 SVGAGI (reference sequence). Trimming removed 6 bases at V and 2 bases at J, with 10 bases between. The CDR3 bases are TGTGCCAGCAGCGTCGGAGAAAACACTGAAGCTTTCTTT. It encodes CASSVGENTEAFF.

V gene TRBV19 combines with J gene TRBJ2-1, with 8 bases that match TRBD2. This CDR3 is 15 amino acids long. V lost 6 bases to trimming and J lost 2 bases; unmatched junction nucleotides: 6. Germline V gene data show CDR1 as LNHDA and CDR2 as SQIVND (reference sequence). The CDR3 DNA reads TGTGCCAGTAGCATCACTAGCGGAGCCTACAATGAGCAGTTCTTC. Amino acid sequence: CASSITSGAYNEQFF.

The chain couples TRBV6-6 to TRBJ1-5; D might be TRBD1 (6 bases). V shed 3 bases and J shed 5 bases, with 11 bases lying between them. Germline V gives CDR1 MNHNY, CDR2 SVGAGI (reference sequence). This CDR3 is 14 amino acids long. The CDR3 sequence: CASSYQGGDQPQHF. The CDR3 DNA follows: TGTGCCAGCAGTTATCAAGGGGGAGATCAGCCCCAGCATTTT.

The rearrangement joins TRBV12-3 or TRBV12-4 to TRBJ2-5, with 7 bases matching TRBD2. The CDR3 contains 13 residues. V dropped 6 bases and J dropped 5; count of bases not matched to a gene: 6. This CDR3 is CASRGRVGETQYF. As DNA, the CDR3 is TGTGCCAGCAGGGGGAGGGTAGGGGAGACCCAGTACTTC.

There are a few counts of this clone. The chain has TRBV2 and TRBJ2-2, with 10 bases lining up with TRBD1. J was trimmed by 5 bases and V by 4 bases; bases with no gene match: 16. The CDR3 has 19 residues. Germline V CDR1 and CDR2: SNHLY, FYNNEI. The chain's CDR3 is CASSGQGAREVAGTGELFF. The CDR3 DNA follows: TGTGCCAGCAGTGGACAGGGGGCGCGGGAGGTAGCGGGAACCGGGGAGCTGTTTTTT.